This entry is about one T cell receptor (beta chain). Per the authors' pipeline: Reference gene primer amplification yielded estimated nucleated cell counts. Sequencing used immunoSEQ multiplex PCR; TCRdb keeps in-frame clones, though not all of them. V and J calls and clone size are those listed in that table; D and trimming were worked out from the DNA. This table holds under 250,000 clones, around 80% found once. The data were taken from a study of blood T cell repertoires in COVID-19. Study-level information: From the United States, Italy and Spain came samples of acute and convalescent COVID-19. In each case, the material was cDNA or gDNA derived from T cells, B-cell-depleted T cells, or PBMCs.

The V gene's germline CDR1 is SGHTS and CDR2 YDEGEE. CDR3 length equals 15 residues. With V trimmed by 5 bases and J by 0 bases, 4 bases remained unmatched. The origin of this receptor is a woman aged 60-70 years who had recovered from COVID-19. The rearrangement links TRBV5-8 to TRBJ1-4; 7 bases line up with TRBD1. Sample: peripheral blood. CDR3 amino acids: CASSRGTATNEKLFF. In nucleotides, the CDR3 is TGTGCCAGCAGTCGTGGGACAGCAACTAATGAAAAACTGTTTTTT.